This T cell receptor (beta chain) was identified during a study of cytomegalovirus exposure and HLA in healthy donors. This CDR3 has 15 residues. Germline V gene lookup returns CDR1 SGHTA and CDR2 FQGNSA. V trimming: 5 bases; J trimming: 0 bases; junction bases outside the gene matches: 1. A multiplex PCR was run with 60 Vbeta primers and 13 Jbeta primers. The data were produced by immunoSEQ multiplex PCR, yet TCRdb's version contains in-frame clones alone and is incomplete. This table has approximately 70,000 clones, around 77% appearing once. V is TRBV7-2 and J is TRBJ2-7, with 13 bases identical to TRBD2. The clonotype originates from a middle-aged man in good health and CMV-seronegative. Sequenced material: PBMCs. This CDR3 is CASSRTSGSSYEQYF. Written as DNA, the CDR3 is TGTGCCAGCAGCCGGACTAGCGGGAGCTCCTACGAGCAGTACTTC.